The sequence of this T cell receptor beta chain was determined in a study of blood T cell repertoires in COVID-19. This clone was counted between two and nine times. The CDR3 contains 14 residues. Germline CDR1 reads SNHLY; CDR2 reads FYNNEI. Between the trimmed V and J ends, which lost 10 bases and 4 bases, there was a span of 17 bases. TCRdb's table, derived via immunoSEQ multiplex PCR, lists solely in-frame clones and lacks some. The data hold around 300,000 clones, with roughly 88% observed a single time. Sample: peripheral blood. This chain links TRBV2 with TRBJ2-1; D is perhaps TRBD1 (6 bases). This clonotype was obtained from a woman younger than 45 with active or convalescent COVID-19. The CDR3: CATRDTQNYNEQFF. The CDR3 coding sequence is TGTGCCACCCGGGACACTCAAAATTACAATGAGCAGTTCTTC.